These 2 T cell receptor beta chains originate from one sample sequenced in a study of graft-versus-host responses after intestinal transplantation. Irradiated stimulators labeled with violet dye, some 200,000 in number, were plated with some 200,000 CFSE-labeled responders. Libraries were prepared by immunoSEQ multiplex PCR; TCRdb keeps only in-frame clonotypes and omits some of them. The top ten clones hold roughly 2.6% of a sample with approximately 15,000 clones, about 31% of them seen once. This sample comprised alloreactive CD8+ T cells from a mixed lymphocyte reaction culture, obtained before intestinal transplant. The subset denotes: CFSE-low proliferating T cells sorted from roughly six-day pre-transplant mixed lymphocyte reaction (GvH or HvG direction). The receptors were gathered from a human patient who received an intestinal transplant.

By frequency in the sample, this clone is medium-sized. V gene TRBV27 combines with J gene TRBJ2-7; maybe TRBD1 (6 bases). V dropped 5 bases and J dropped 2 bases, with 19 bases sitting between them. The CDR3 runs 16 residues. Per germline, CDR1 MNHEY and CDR2 SMNVEV (reference sequence). The CDR3 DNA sequence: TGTGCCAGCAGTCCCTATCCGGGACACCGTACCTACGAGCAGTACTTC. It is translated as CASSPYPGHRTYEQYF.

The chain has TRBV5-1 and TRBJ2-7, with D maybe TRBD2 (6 bases). There are 14 residues in the CDR3. Deletions cut 0 bases from V and 2 bases from J, with 9 bases between. Germline assignment: CDR1 SGHRS and CDR2 YFSETQ. The CDR3 loop is CASSLGGDPYEQYF. The CDR3 DNA follows: TGCGCCAGCAGCTTGGGCGGGGACCCCTACGAGCAGTACTTC.